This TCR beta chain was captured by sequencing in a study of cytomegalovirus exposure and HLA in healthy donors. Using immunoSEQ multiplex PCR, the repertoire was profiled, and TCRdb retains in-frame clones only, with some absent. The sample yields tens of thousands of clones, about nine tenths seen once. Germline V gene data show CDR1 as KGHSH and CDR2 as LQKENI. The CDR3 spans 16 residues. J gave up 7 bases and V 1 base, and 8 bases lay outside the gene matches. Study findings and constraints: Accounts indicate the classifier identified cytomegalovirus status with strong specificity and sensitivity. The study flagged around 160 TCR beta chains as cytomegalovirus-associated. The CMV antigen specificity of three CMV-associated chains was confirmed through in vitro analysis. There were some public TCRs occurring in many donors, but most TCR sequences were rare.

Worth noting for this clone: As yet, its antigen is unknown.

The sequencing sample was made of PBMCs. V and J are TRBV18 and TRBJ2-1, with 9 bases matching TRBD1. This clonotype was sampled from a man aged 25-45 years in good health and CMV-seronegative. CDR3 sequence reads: CASSPLGQGSKNEQFF. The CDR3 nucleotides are TGTGCCAGCTCACCACTTGGACAGGGGAGCAAGAATGAGCAGTTCTTC. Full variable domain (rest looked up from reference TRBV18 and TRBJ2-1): NAGVMQNPRHLVRRRGQEARLRCSPMKGHSHVYWYRQLPEEGLKFMVYLQKENIIDESGMPKERFSAEFPKEGPSILRIQQVVRGDSAAYFCASSPLGQGSKNEQFFGPGTRLTVL.